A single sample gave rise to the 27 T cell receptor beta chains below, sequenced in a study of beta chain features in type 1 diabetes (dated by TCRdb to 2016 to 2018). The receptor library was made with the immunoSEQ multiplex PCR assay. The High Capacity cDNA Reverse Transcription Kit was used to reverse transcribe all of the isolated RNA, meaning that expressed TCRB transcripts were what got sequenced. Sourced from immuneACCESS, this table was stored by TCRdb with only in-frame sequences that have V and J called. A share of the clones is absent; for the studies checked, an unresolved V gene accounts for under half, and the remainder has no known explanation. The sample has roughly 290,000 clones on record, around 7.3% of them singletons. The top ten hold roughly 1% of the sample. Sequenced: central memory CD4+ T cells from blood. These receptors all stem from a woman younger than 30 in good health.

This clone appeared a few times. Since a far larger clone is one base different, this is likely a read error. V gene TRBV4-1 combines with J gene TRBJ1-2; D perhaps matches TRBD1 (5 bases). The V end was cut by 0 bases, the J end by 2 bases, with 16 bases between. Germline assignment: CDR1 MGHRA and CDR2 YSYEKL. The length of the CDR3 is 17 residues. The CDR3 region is CASSQEVSGHSNYGYTF. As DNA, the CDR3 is TGCGCCAGCAGCCAAGAGGTAAGCGGACACTCGAACTATGGCTACACCTTC.

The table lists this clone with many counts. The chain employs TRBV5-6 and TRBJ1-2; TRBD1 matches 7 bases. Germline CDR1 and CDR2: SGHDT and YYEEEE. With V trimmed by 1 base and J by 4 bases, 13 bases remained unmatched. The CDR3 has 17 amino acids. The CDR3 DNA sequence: TGTGCCAGCAGCTTGCCCAGGACAGGCCCGTCGGGCTATGGCTACACCTTC. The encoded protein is CASSLPRTGPSGYGYTF.

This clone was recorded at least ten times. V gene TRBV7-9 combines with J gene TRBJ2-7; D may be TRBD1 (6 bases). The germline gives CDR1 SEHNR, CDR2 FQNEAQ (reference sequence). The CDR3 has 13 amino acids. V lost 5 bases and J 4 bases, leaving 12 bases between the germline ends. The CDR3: CASSPPTGYEQYF. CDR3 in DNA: TGTGCCAGCAGCCCCCCGACAGGTTACGAGCAGTACTTC.

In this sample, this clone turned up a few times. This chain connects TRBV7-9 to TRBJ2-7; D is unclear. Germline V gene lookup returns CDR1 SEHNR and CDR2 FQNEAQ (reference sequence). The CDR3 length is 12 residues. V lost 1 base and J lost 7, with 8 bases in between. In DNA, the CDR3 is TGTGCCAGCAGCTTAGAAGTTATGGAGCAGTACTTC. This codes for CASSLEVMEQYF. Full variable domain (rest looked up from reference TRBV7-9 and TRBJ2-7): DTGVSQNPRHKITKRGQNVTFRCDPISEHNRLYWYRQTLGQGPEFLTYFQNEAQLEKSRLLSDRFSAERPKGSFSTLEIQRTEQGDSAMYLCASSLEVMEQYFGPGTRLTVT.

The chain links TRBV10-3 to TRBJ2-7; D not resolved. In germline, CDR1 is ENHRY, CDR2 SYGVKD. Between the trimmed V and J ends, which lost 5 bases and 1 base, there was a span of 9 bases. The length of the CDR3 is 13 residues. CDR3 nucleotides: TGTGCCATCAGTCCGGGCCTATCCTACGAGCAGTACGTC. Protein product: CAISPGLSYEQYV.

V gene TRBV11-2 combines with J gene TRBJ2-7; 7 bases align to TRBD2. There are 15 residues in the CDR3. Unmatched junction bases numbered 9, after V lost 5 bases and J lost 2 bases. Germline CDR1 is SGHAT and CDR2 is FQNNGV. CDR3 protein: CASSQATSFAYEQYF. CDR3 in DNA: TGTGCCAGCAGCCAAGCGACTAGCTTCGCCTACGAGCAGTACTTC.

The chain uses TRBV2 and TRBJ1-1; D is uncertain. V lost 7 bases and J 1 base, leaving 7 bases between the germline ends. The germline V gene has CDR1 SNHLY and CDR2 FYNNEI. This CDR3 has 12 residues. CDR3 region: CASTKENTEAFF. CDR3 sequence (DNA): TGTGCCAGCACTAAGGAGAACACTGAAGCTTTCTTT.

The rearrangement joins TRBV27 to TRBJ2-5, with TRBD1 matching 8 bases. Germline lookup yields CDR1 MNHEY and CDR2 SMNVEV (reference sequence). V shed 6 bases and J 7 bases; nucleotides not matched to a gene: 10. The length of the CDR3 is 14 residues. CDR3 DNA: TGTGCCAGCAGGTCGGCAGGGGGCTTGGGGACCCAGTACTTC. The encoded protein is CASRSAGGLGTQYF.

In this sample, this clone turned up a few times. CDR3 sequence (DNA): TGTGCCAGCAGCTTCGGGACAGAAAACATTCAGTACTTC. Translated: CASSFGTENIQYF. This chain links TRBV7-2 with TRBJ2-4, with 7 bases matching TRBD1. CDR1 is SGHTA and CDR2 is FQGNSA in the germline V gene. CDR3 length equals 13 residues. V lost 3 bases to trimming and J lost 5 bases; unmatched junction nucleotides: 1.

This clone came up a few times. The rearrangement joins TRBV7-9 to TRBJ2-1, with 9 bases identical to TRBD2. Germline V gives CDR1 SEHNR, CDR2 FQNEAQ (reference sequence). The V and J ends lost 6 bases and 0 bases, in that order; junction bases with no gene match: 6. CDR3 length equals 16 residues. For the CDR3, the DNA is TGTGCCAGCAGACCTCTAGCGGGGAGCTCCTACAATGAGCAGTTCTTC. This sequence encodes CASRPLAGSSYNEQFF.

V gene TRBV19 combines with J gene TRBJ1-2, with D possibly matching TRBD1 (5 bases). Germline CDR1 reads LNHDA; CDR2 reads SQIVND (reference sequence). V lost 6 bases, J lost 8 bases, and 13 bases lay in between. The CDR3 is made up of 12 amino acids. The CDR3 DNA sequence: TGTGCCAGTAGGCCCGGGGGTCGGGGCTACACCTTC. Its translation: CASRPGGRGYTF.

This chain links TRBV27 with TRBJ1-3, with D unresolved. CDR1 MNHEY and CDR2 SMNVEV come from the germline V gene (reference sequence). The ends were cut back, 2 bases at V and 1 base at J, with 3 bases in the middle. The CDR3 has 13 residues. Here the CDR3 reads CASSLHSGNTIYF. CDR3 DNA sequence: TGTGCCAGCAGTTTACATTCTGGAAACACCATATATTTT.

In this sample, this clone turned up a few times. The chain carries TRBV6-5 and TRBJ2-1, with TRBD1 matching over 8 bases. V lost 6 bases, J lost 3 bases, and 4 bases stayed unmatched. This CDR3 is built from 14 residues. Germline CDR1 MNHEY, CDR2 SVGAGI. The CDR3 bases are TGTGCCAGCAGACATGACAGGGGCTACAATGAGCAGTTCTTC. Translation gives CASRHDRGYNEQFF.

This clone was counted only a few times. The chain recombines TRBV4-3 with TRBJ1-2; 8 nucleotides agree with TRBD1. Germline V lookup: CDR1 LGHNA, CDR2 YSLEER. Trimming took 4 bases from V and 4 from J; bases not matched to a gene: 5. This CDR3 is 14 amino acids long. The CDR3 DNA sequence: TGCGCCAGCAGCCGGACAGGGATCGGCTATGGCTACACCTTC. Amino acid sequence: CASSRTGIGYGYTF.

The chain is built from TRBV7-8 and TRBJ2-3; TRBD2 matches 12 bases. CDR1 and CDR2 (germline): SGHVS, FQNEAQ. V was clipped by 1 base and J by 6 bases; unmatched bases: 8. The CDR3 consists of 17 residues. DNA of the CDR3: TGTGCCAGCAGCTTAGTGCCCACTAGCGGGGGGTGGGATACGCAGTATTTT. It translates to CASSLVPTSGGWDTQYF.

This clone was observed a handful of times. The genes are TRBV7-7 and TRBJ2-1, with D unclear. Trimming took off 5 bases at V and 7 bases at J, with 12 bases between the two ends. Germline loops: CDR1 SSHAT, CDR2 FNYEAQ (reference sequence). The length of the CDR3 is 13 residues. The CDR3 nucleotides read TGTGCCAGCAGCCGAACCCTTGAAAATGAGCAGTTCTTC. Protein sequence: CASSRTLENEQFF.

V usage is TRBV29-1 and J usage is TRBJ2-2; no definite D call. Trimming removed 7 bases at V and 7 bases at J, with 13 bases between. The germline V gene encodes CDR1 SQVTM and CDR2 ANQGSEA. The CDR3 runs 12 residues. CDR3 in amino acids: CSGTKGSGELFF. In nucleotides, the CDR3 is TGCAGCGGTACTAAGGGTAGCGGGGAGCTGTTTTTT.

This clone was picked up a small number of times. CDR3 DNA sequence: TGTGCCAGCAGCCCATACCTCTACAATGAGCAGTTCTTC. As protein: CASSPYLYNEQFF. This rearrangement joins TRBV7-3 to TRBJ2-1, with D unclear. The CDR3 covers 13 residues. Trimming stripped 5 bases from V and 3 bases from J, with 8 bases between. Germline assignment: CDR1 SGHTA and CDR2 FQGTGA.

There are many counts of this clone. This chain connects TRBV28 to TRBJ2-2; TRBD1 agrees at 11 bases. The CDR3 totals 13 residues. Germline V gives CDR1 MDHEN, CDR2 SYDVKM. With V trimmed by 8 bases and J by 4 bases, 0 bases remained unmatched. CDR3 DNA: TGTGCCAGCGGGACAGGGGGCACCGGGGAGCTGTTTTTT. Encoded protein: CASGTGGTGELFF.

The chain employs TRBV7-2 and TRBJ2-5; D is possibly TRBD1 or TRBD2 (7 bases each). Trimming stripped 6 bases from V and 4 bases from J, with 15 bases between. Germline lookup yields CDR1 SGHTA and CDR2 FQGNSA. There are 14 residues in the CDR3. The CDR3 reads CASRTQGGLETQYF. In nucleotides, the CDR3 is TGTGCCAGCAGGACCCAGGGGGGGTTAGAGACCCAGTACTTC.

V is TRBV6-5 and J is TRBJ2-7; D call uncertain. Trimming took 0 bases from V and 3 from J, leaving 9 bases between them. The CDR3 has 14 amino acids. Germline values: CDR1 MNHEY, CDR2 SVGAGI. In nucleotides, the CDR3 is TGTGCCAGCAGTTACTCTGTGGGAAACTACGAGCAGTACTTC. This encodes CASSYSVGNYEQYF.

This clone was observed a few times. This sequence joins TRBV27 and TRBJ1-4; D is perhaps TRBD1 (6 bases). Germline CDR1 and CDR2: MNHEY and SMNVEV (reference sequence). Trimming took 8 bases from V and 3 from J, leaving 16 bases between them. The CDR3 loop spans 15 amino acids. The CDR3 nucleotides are TGTGCCAGCCGTTCACCTTCAGGGGCTAATGAAAAACTGTTTTTT. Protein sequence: CASRSPSGANEKLFF.

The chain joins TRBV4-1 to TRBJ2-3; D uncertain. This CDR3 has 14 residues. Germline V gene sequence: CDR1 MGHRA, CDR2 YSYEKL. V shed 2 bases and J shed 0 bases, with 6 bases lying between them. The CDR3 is CASSQPFSTDTQYF. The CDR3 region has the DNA TGCGCCAGCAGCCAACCCTTTAGCACAGATACGCAGTATTTT.

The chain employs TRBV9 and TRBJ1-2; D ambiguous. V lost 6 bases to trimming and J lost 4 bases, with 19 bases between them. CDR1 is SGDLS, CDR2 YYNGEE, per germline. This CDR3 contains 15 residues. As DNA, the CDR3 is TGTGCCAGCACCTTTCCCGGGCCGGGTTTCTATGGCTACACCTTC. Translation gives CASTFPGPGFYGYTF.

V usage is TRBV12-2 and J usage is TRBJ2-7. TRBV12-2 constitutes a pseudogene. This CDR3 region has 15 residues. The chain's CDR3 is CASRLPPLGSDEQYF. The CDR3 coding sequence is TGTGCAAGTCGCTTACCCCCTTTGGGGTCGGACGAGCAGTACTTC.

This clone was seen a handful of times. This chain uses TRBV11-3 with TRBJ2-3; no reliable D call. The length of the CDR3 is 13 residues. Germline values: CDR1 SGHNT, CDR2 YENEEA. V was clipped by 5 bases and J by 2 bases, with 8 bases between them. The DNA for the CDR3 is TGTGCCAGCAGCCCAGGATACACAGATACGCAGTATTTT. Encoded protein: CASSPGYTDTQYF. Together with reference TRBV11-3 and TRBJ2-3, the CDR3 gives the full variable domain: EAGVVQSPRYKIIEKKQPVAFWCNPISGHNTLYWYLQNLGQGPELLIRYENEEAVDDSQLPKDRFSAERLKGVDSTLKIQPAELGDSAVYLCASSPGYTDTQYFGPGTRLTVL.

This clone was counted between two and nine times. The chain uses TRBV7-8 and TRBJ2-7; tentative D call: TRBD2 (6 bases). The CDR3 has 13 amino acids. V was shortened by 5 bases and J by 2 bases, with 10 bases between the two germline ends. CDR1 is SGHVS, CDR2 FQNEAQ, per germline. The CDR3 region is CASSRTIAYEQYF. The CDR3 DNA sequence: TGTGCCAGCAGCCGGACTATAGCCTACGAGCAGTACTTC.